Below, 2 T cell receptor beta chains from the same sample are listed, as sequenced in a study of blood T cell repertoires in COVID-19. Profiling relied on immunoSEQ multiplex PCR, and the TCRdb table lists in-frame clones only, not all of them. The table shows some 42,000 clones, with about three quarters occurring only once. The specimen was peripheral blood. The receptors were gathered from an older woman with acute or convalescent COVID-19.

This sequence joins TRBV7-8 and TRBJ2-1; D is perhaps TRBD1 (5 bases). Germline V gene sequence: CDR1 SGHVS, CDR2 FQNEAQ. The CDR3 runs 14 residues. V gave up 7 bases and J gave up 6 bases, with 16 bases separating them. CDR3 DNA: TGTGCCAGCACCCTTAGGGGCCTATTCAATGAGCAGTTCTTC. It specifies CASTLRGLFNEQFF.

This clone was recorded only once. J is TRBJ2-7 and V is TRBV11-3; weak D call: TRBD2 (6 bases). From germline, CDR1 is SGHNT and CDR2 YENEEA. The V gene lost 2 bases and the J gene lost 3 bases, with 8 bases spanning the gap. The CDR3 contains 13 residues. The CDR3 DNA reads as TGTGCCAGCAGCTTAACTAGCAACTACGAGCAGTACTTC. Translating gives CASSLTSNYEQYF.